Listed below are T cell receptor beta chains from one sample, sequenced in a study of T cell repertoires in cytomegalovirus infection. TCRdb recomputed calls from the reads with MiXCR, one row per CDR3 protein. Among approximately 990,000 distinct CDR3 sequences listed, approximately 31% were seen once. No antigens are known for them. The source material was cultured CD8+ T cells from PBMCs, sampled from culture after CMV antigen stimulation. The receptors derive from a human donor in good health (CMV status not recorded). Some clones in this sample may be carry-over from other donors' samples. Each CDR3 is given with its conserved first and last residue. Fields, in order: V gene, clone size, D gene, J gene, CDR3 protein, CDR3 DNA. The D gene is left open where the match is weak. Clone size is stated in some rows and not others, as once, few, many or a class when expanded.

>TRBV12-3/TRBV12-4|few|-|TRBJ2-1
CASSFPRLNNEQFF
TGTGCCAGCAGTTTCCCAAGGCTCAACAATGAGCAGTTCTTC
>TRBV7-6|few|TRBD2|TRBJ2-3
CASSPGTSGGLGTDTQYF
TGTGCCAGCAGCCCAGGGACTAGCGGGGGATTGGGCACAGATACGCAGTATTTT
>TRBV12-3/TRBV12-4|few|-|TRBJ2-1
CASSWRGPGNEQFF
TGTGCCAGCAGTTGGCGAGGGCCCGGCAATGAGCAGTTCTTC
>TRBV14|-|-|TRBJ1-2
CASSQDYRVQRVNYGYTF
TGTGCCAGCAGCCAAGATTATCGAGTCCAGCGGGTCAACTATGGCTACACCTTC
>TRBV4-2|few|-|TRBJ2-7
CASSQAHEQYF
TGTGCCAGCAGCCAGGCCCACGAGCAGTACTTC
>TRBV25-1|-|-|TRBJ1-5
CASSEYSGNQPQHF
TGTGCCAGCAGTGAATACTCTGGCAATCAGCCCCAGCATTTT
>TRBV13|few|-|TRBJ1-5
CASSLGAGPNQPQHF
TGTGCCAGCAGCCTTGGGGCAGGCCCCAATCAGCCCCAGCATTTT
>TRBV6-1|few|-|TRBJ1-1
CASSPLGPGDTEAFF
TGTGCCAGCAGCCCCTTGGGCCCGGGAGACACTGAAGCTTTCTTT
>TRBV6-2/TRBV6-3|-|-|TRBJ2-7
CASSYPGNGVYEQYF
TGTGCCAGCAGTTACCCAGGCAATGGGGTCTACGAGCAGTACTTC
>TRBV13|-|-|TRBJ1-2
CASSPGTFRYGYTF
TGTGCCAGCAGCCCCGGGACCTTCCGATATGGCTACACCTTC
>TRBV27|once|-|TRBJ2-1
CASSRGVLGSYNEQFF
TGTGCCAGCAGTAGGGGGGTCTTGGGCTCCTACAATGAGCAGTTCTTC
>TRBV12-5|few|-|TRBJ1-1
CASGWGPGRVNTEAFF
TGTGCTAGTGGGTGGGGGCCGGGACGTGTGAACACTGAAGCTTTCTTT
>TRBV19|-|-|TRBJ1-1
CASTYYGGRTEAFF
TGTGCCAGTACCTATTATGGGGGGCGGACTGAAGCTTTCTTT
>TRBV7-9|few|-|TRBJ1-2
CASSRGSGGPYGYTF
TGTGCCAGCAGCAGAGGGTCGGGGGGCCCCTATGGCTACACCTTC
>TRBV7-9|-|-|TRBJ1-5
CASSLGGPNQPRHF
TGTGCCAGCAGCTTAGGAGGGCCCAATCAGCCCCGGCATTTT
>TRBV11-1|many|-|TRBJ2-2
CASSPDGTDGELFF
TGTGCCAGCAGCCCGGACGGGACGGATGGGGAGCTGTTTTTT
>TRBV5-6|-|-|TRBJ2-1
CASSLTGQWTYNEQFF
TGTGCCAGCAGCCTCACGGGTCAGTGGACGTACAATGAGCAGTTCTTC
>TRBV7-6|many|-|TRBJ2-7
CASSLGGLGEQYF
TGTGCCAGCAGCTTAGGTGGATTGGGCGAGCAGTACTTC
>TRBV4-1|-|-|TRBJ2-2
CASSQGWEMYTGELFF
TGCGCCAGCAGCCAAGGATGGGAGATGTACACCGGGGAGCTGTTTTTT
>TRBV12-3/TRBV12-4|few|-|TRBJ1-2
CASSLSGREGHTF
TGTGCCAGCAGTTTAAGCGGCAGGGAAGGGCATACCTTC
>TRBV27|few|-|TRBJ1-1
CASSARGVRTEAFF
TGTGCCAGCAGCGCCCGCGGGGTTCGGACTGAAGCTTTCTTT
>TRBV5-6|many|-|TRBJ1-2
CASSSDSLYGYTF
TGTGCCAGCAGCTCGGACAGCCTCTATGGCTACACCTTC
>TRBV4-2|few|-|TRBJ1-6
CASSQDWVQGVNPTYNSPLHF
TGTGCCAGCAGCCAAGACTGGGTACAGGGAGTCAACCCCACCTATAATTCACCCCTCCACTTT
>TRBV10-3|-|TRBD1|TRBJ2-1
CAISEMPGQGDHNEQFF
TGTGCCATCAGTGAAATGCCGGGACAGGGGGACCACAATGAGCAGTTCTTC
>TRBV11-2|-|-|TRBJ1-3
CASSLVNPAGRTGNTIYF
TGTGCCAGCAGCTTAGTTAATCCGGCAGGCCGAACTGGAAACACCATATATTTT
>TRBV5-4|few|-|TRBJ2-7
CASMPERSYEQYF
TGTGCCAGCATGCCCGAACGGTCCTACGAGCAGTACTTC
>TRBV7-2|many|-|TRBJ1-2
CASPIDDRDPKRDYGYTF
TGTGCCAGCCCCATCGACGACCGGGACCCAAAGCGGGACTATGGCTACACCTTC
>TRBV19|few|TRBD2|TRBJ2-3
CASSMMTSSADTQYF
TGTGCCAGTAGTATGATGACTAGCTCGGCAGATACGCAGTATTTT
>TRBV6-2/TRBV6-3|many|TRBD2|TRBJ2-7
CASSILSGGAYEQYF
TGTGCCAGCAGTATCCTGAGCGGGGGTGCGTACGAGCAGTACTTC
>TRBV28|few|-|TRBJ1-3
CASRLNGGNTIYF
TGTGCCAGCAGACTGAATGGAGGAAACACCATATATTTT
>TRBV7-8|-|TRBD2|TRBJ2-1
CASSLGGGRINEQFF
TGTGCCAGCAGCTTGGGGGGGGGTCGGATCAATGAGCAGTTCTTC
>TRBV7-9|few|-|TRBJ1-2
CASSLGAGPINYGYTF
TGTGCCAGCAGCTTAGGCGCAGGGCCCATTAACTATGGCTACACCTTC
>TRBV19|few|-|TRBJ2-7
CASIADGPRRSYEQYF
TGTGCCAGTATTGCCGATGGGCCCCGGCGGTCCTACGAGCAGTACTTC
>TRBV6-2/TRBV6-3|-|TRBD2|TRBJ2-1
CASRRSGGEQINEQFF
TGTGCCAGCAGACGTAGCGGGGGGGAGCAAATCAATGAGCAGTTCTTC
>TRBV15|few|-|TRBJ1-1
CATSRDPGAGTEAFF
TGTGCCACCAGCAGAGATCCAGGGGCGGGCACTGAAGCTTTCTTT
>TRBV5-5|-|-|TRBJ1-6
CASSLRTVNSPLHF
TGTGCCAGCAGCCTCAGGACAGTTAATTCACCCCTCCACTTT
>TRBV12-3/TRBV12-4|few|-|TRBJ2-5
CASSADGLGETQYF
TGTGCCAGCAGTGCGGACGGCTTGGGAGAGACCCAGTACTTC
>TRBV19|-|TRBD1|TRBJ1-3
CASTRTGRVGNTIYF
TGTGCCAGTACCAGGACAGGGAGGGTTGGAAACACCATATATTTT
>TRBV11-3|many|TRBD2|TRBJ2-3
CASSFSGLDDTQYF
TGTGCCAGCAGCTTCAGCGGACTAGACGATACGCAGTATTTT
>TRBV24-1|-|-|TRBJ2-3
CATSDYRGDTQYF
TGTGCCACCAGTGATTACCGGGGAGATACGCAGTATTTT
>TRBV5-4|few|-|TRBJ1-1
CASSLSLGYNTEAFF
TGTGCCAGCAGCCTGTCTTTAGGATATAACACTGAAGCTTTCTTT
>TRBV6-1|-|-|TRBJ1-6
CASSQGLGNSPLHF
TGTGCCAGCAGTCAGGGTTTGGGTAATTCACCCCTCCACTTT
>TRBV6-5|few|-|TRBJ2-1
CASRSRVRQGLSSYNEQFF
TGTGCCAGCCGCTCCCGTGTCCGGCAGGGATTAAGCTCCTACAATGAGCAGTTCTTC
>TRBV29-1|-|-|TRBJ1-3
CSVELSVSGNTIYF
TGCAGCGTTGAATTAAGCGTTTCTGGAAACACCATATATTTT
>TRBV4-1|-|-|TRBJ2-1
CASSDPGLVYNEQFF
TGCGCCAGCAGTGACCCGGGACTGGTCTACAATGAGCAGTTCTTC
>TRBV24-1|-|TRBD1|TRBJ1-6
CATTTTGDRSPLHF
TGTGCCACCACAACCACAGGGGATCGTTCACCCCTCCACTTT
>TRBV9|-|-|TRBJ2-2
CASSDPDREAGTGELFF
TGTGCCAGCAGCGACCCCGACAGGGAGGCTGGCACCGGGGAGCTGTTTTTT
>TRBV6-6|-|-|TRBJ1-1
CASSYSQSEAFF
TGTGCCAGCAGTTACTCTCAGAGTGAAGCTTTCTTT
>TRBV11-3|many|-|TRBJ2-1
CASSKSGGGSYNEQFF
TGTGCCAGCAGCAAATCAGGGGGAGGCTCCTACAATGAGCAGTTCTTC
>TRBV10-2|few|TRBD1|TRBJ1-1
CASSGGQGGTEAFF
TGCGCCAGCAGTGGGGGACAGGGAGGCACTGAAGCTTTCTTT
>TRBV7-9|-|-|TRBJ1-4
CASSPQGWGEKLFF
TGTGCCAGCAGCCCCCAGGGGTGGGGTGAAAAACTGTTTTTT
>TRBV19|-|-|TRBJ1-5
CASSSRNGGPQHF
TGTGCCAGTAGTAGCAGGAATGGAGGGCCCCAGCATTTT
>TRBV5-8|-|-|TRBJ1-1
CASSFPDKNTEAFF
TGTGCCAGCAGCTTCCCGGACAAGAACACTGAAGCTTTCTTT
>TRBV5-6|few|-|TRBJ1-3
CASSLWLADGNTIYF
TGTGCCAGCAGCTTGTGGCTGGCCGATGGAAACACCATATATTTT